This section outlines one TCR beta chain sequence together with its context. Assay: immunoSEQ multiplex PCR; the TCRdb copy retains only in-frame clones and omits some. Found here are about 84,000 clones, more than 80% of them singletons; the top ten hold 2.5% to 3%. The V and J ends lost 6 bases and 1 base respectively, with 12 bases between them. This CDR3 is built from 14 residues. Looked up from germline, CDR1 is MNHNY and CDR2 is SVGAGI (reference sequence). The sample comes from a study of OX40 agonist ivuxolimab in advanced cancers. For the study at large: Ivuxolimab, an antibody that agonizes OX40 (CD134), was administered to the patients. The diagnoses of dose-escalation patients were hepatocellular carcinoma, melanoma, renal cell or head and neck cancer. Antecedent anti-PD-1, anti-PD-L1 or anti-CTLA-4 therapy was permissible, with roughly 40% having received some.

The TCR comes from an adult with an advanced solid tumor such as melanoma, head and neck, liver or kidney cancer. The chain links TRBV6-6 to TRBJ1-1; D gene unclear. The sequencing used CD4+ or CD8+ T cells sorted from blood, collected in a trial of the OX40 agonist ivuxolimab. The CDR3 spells CASSLPTPNTEAFF. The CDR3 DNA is TGTGCCAGCAGCCTCCCCACACCGAACACTGAAGCTTTCTTT.